Listed below are T cell receptor beta chains from one sample, sequenced in a study of blood T cell repertoires in COVID-19. TCRdb's copy holds only in-frame clones and misses some; the assay was immunoSEQ multiplex PCR. This table has about 130,000 clones, 70% to 80% appearing once. Sequencing was performed on peripheral blood. These receptors came from a man aged 60 to 69 who had recovered from COVID-19. The CDR3 runs from the conserved cysteine through the conserved F or W. The D gene is left open where the match is weak. Not all rows give a size; the values are once, few, many and, for expanded clones, a class.

clone_size	j_call	v_call	d_call	cdr3_length	cdr3_nt	cdr3_aa
NA	TRBJ1-4	TRBV2	NA	13	TGTGCCAGCACCGGAGCAACTAATGAAAAACTGTTTTTT	CASTGATNEKLFF
NA	TRBJ1-2	TRBV6-6	NA	13	TGTGCCAGCAGCCTAGGGGCCAAGGATGGCTACACCTTC	CASSLGAKDGYTF
NA	TRBJ2-7	TRBV4-1	TRBD1	15	TGCGCCAGCAGCCGACCGGGACAGGGGACAAACGAGCAGTACTTC	CASSRPGQGTNEQYF
few	TRBJ2-2	TRBV2	NA	16	TGTGCCAGCAGTGAGGCGAGCGGGCTCGTTGGCGGGGAGCTGTTTTTT	CASSEASGLVGGELFF
NA	TRBJ2-3	TRBV7-8	NA	15	TGTGCCAGCAGCTTAGGGGCTAGGCGGGCAGATACGCAGTATTTT	CASSLGARRADTQYF
NA	TRBJ1-5	TRBV19	NA	17	TGTGCCAGTAGTATAGACCTTCGTCAACCAGGCAATCAGCCCCAGCATTTT	CASSIDLRQPGNQPQHF
NA	TRBJ1-5	TRBV7-2	NA	15	TGTGCCAGCAGCGCGTCAGGGGCGAGCAATCAGCCCCAGCATTTT	CASSASGASNQPQHF
NA	TRBJ2-2	TRBV4-3	NA	14	TGCGCCAGCAGCCGCTCCGTAGCTGCCGGGGAGCTGTTTTTT	CASSRSVAAGELFF
NA	TRBJ2-7	TRBV6-2/TRBV6-3	NA	16	TGTGCCAGCAGCTCCCCCGCCAGGACAGTATCCTACGAGCAGTACTTC	CASSSPARTVSYEQYF
NA	TRBJ2-5	TRBV19	TRBD2	15	TGTGCCAGTAGTGCCAGCGGGGGCCGGGGAGAGACCCAGTACTTC	CASSASGGRGETQYF
NA	TRBJ1-1	TRBV7-2	TRBD1	13	TGTGCCAGCAGCCAGGGGGTTAACACTGAAGCTTTCTTT	CASSQGVNTEAFF
NA	TRBJ1-5	TRBV2	TRBD1	13	TGTGCCAGTAACCGGGACAGTGATCAGCCCCAGCATTTT	CASNRDSDQPQHF
NA	TRBJ2-2	TRBV30	NA	14	TGTGCCTGGAGTGGGACACTCAACACCGGGGAGCTGTTTTTT	CAWSGTLNTGELFF
NA	TRBJ2-2	TRBV4-3	TRBD1	17	TGCGCCAGCAGCCAAGATAGCGGACAGGGGACCACCGGGGAGCTGTTTTTT	CASSQDSGQGTTGELFF
NA	TRBJ2-5	TRBV5-1	NA	15	TGCGCCAGCAGCTTGGGCGGCAGTTTGACTTCGGCCCAGTACTTC	CASSLGGSLTSAQYF
NA	TRBJ1-6	TRBV7-2	NA	18	TGTGCCAGCAGCTTTCTTATTATCGAGGGGGGGTCAGCAGGTCCCCTCCACTTT	CASSFLIIEGGSAGPLHF
NA	TRBJ2-3	TRBV19	NA	15	TGTGCCAGTAGTGGTCGGCCGATACGGGCAGATACGCAGTATTTT	CASSGRPIRADTQYF
NA	TRBJ2-2	TRBV9	NA	13	TGTGCCAGCAGCACAGGGTACACCGGGGAGCTGTTTTTT	CASSTGYTGELFF
NA	TRBJ1-1	TRBV6-2/TRBV6-3	NA	13	TGTGCCAGCAGCCCCCTCAGGGTAACTGAAGCTTTCTTT	CASSPLRVTEAFF
NA	TRBJ2-5	TRBV24-1	TRBD1	16	TGTGCCACCAGTGATCCTAGGGGACAGGGAACTGAGACCCAGTACTTC	CATSDPRGQGTETQYF
NA	TRBJ2-7	TRBV28	NA	11	TGTGCCAGCACCACTAACTACGAGCAGTACTTC	CASTTNYEQYF
NA	TRBJ2-7	TRBV7-2	TRBD2	14	TGTGCCAGCAGCCCGAGCGGGAGCCTCTACGAGCAGTACTTC	CASSPSGSLYEQYF
NA	TRBJ2-1	TRBV7-8	NA	12	TGTGCCAGCAGCCGAAGCAACAATGAGCAGTTCTTC	CASSRSNNEQFF
NA	TRBJ2-1	TRBV6-5	TRBD1	15	TGTGCCAGCAAGACGGACAGGGGGCGTTTCGATGAGCAGTTCTTC	CASKTDRGRFDEQFF
few	TRBJ2-2	TRBV6-6	NA	11	TGTGCCAGCACTATCGCCGGGGAGCTGTTTTTT	CASTIAGELFF
NA	TRBJ1-6	TRBV9	TRBD1	15	TGTGCCAGCAGCGTAGCAGGACAGGGAAATTCACCCCTCCACTTT	CASSVAGQGNSPLHF
NA	TRBJ1-3	TRBV5-1	TRBD1	15	TGCGCCAGCAGCGAGAACAGGGGGCCGGAAAACACCATATATTTT	CASSENRGPENTIYF
NA	TRBJ2-5	TRBV28	TRBD2	16	TGTGCCAGCAGTTCGAGGACTAGCGGGAGGAGGGAGACCCAGTACTTC	CASSSRTSGRRETQYF
NA	TRBJ2-5	TRBV6-1	TRBD1	15	TGTGCCAGCAGTGAAGAGGGGACAGGGGGGGAGACCCAGTACTTC	CASSEEGTGGETQYF
NA	TRBJ2-7	TRBV5-5	NA	15	TGTGCCAGCAGCTTGTGGGGAAGTAGGGCGGGCGAGCAGTACTTC	CASSLWGSRAGEQYF
NA	TRBJ2-3	TRBV11-2	NA	12	TGTGCCAGCAGCTCCTCCGGTTCATGGAGGTATTTT	CASSSSGSWRYF
once	TRBJ2-5	TRBV30	TRBD1	15	TGTGCCTGGAGTGTAAGAGGGGGCCTTCAAGAGACCCAGTACTTC	CAWSVRGGLQETQYF
NA	TRBJ2-2	TRBV7-2	TRBD1	17	TGTGCCAGCAGCTTAGGAGGCGGACAGGGGGCCGCCGGGGAGCTGTTTTTT	CASSLGGGQGAAGELFF
NA	TRBJ1-5	TRBV28	NA	13	TGTGCCAGCAGTTATAGGGGTGGTCAGCCCCAGCATTTT	CASSYRGGQPQHF
NA	TRBJ1-4	TRBV2	NA	14	TGTGCCAGCAGTGGAACAGGGATCGGAGAAAAACTGTTTTTT	CASSGTGIGEKLFF
NA	TRBJ2-7	TRBV29-1	TRBD1	13	TGCAGCGTGCTGACAGGGTTCTCCTACGAGCAGTACTTC	CSVLTGFSYEQYF
NA	TRBJ1-5	TRBV19	NA	15	TGTGCCAGTAGGCCCACAGGGTTTGGCAATCAGCCCCAGCATTTT	CASRPTGFGNQPQHF
NA	TRBJ2-1	TRBV27	TRBD2	14	TGTGCCAGCAGCATACTAGCGGGGGCCAATGAGCAGTTCTTC	CASSILAGANEQFF
NA	TRBJ1-6	TRBV30	NA	16	TGTGCCTGGAGGGGAAAAGGGACAACGAATAATTCACCCCTCCACTTT	CAWRGKGTTNNSPLHF
NA	TRBJ2-2	TRBV19	TRBD1	14	TGTGCCAGTAGACGGGACAGAGAAACCGGGGAGCTGTTTTTT	CASRRDRETGELFF
NA	TRBJ2-2	TRBV3-1/TRBV3-2	TRBD1	15	TGTGCCAGCAGCCAAGGGACAGGGGTCTTCGGGGAGCTGTTTTTT	CASSQGTGVFGELFF
NA	TRBJ2-1	TRBV4-3	NA	16	TGCGCCAGCAGCCAAGAAGTAAATCCGGGAACCCATGAGCAGTTCTTC	CASSQEVNPGTHEQFF